This TCR beta chain was documented in a study of T cells in Graves' hyperthyroidism and ophthalmopathy. Study details: Once the initial diagnosis was made, peripheral blood was obtained before any treatment.

Using RNA transcripts as the source, TCR beta CDR3 regions were amplified. An initial round of RT-PCR targeting the TCR CDR3 relied on the HTBI primer set. Using its own MiXCR run on the multiplex PCR reads, TCRdb lists one record per CDR3 protein. This table has about 200,000 distinct CDR3 sequences, around 16% appearing once. This clonotype has a count of ten or more. The CDR3 loop spans 17 amino acids. V lost 5 bases and J lost 2, with 18 bases in between. V gene TRBV12-3 or TRBV12-4 combines with J gene TRBJ2-2; D is uncertain. The TCR originated in a man between 35 and 55 years old with Graves' hyperthyroidism. The sample was blood. The CDR3 nucleotides read TGTGCCAGCAGTATGATCCCAGAGATTATTAACACCGGGGAGCTGTTTTTT. Encoded protein: CASSMIPEIINTGELFF.